This paragraph covers one T cell receptor (beta chain) sequence. Autoimmune disease history or systemic immunosuppression disqualified patients. Assay used: immunoSEQ multiplex PCR; TCRdb lists only in-frame clones, some missing. The repertoire consists of about 58,000 clones, with about 81% occurring once and the leading ten covering over 0.6%. Trimming took 9 bases from V and 2 from J, leaving 13 bases between them. This CDR3 is 13 amino acids long. Germline CDR1 and CDR2: WNHNN and SYGVQD (reference sequence). The record originates from a study of OX40 agonist ivuxolimab in advanced cancers. As for the study in general: The patients received agonistic anti-OX40 (CD134) antibody ivuxolimab. Administration of intravenous ivuxolimab to patients occurred every 2 weeks at 0.01 to 10 mg/kg. The eligibility criteria allowed prior anti-PD-1, anti-PD-L1 or anti-CTLA-4 therapy, and 40% had some.

Sequencing used CD4+ or CD8+ T cells sorted from blood, obtained in a trial of the OX40 agonist ivuxolimab. This clonotype was sampled from an adult with an advanced solid tumor such as melanoma, head and neck, liver or kidney cancer. The chain joins TRBV10-1 to TRBJ2-5, with D maybe TRBD1 (6 bases). CDR3 bases: TGCGCCAGTCGGGACAACTTACAAGAGACCCAGTACTTC. Protein product: CASRDNLQETQYF.